This T cell receptor (beta chain) was sequenced in a study of T cell changes during pregnancy in multiple sclerosis. Produced via immunoSEQ multiplex PCR; TCRdb's table is partial and in-frame only. The sample lists 40,000 or so clones; roughly 90% were seen once. Trimming removed 2 bases at V and 0 bases at J, with 11 bases between. CDR3 length equals 15 residues. Germline CDR1 KGHSH, CDR2 LQKENI. Material: CD8+ T cells from peripheral blood mononuclear cells, obtained before pregnancy. The receptor comes from a female donor with multiple sclerosis, enrolled in a pregnancy study. The rearrangement uses TRBV18 and TRBJ2-7; D is uncertain. This chain's CDR3 is CASSPRQVVSYEQYF. The CDR3 nucleotides are TGTGCCAGCTCACCAAGGCAGGTCGTCTCCTACGAGCAGTACTTC.